This is a list of T cell receptor beta chains from one sample in a study of early T cells in non-severe SARS-CoV-2 infection. In TCRdb, the 5' RACE reads were re-called with MiXCR into one record per CDR3 protein. In the table there are around 55,000 distinct CDR3 sequences, 9.5% to 15% of which are singletons. Sample: whole blood. These receptors all stem from an adult who was a healthcare worker with PCR-confirmed SARS-CoV-2 infection or an uninfected control (not recorded which). Both conserved end residues are part of each CDR3. A D gene is named only where the DNA matches it firmly. Clone size is stated in some rows and not others, as once, few, many or a class when expanded.

CDR3 DNA: TGCAGCGTTGGTCTAGCGGGAGGGCCGGAAGATACGCAGTATTTT; CDR3 protein: CSVGLAGGPEDTQYF; clone size: NA; D gene: TRBD2; J gene: TRBJ2-3; V gene: TRBV29-1
CDR3 DNA: TGTGCCAGCAGCTTAGTACAGGAGGTTCAGGAAAAACTGTTTTTT; CDR3 protein: CASSLVQEVQEKLFF; clone size: few; D gene: NA; J gene: TRBJ1-4; V gene: TRBV7-2
CDR3 DNA: TGCAGTGCTAGATGGGCGAGGGGAAACACCATATATTTT; CDR3 protein: CSARWARGNTIYF; clone size: few; D gene: NA; J gene: TRBJ1-3; V gene: TRBV20-1
CDR3 DNA: TGTGCCACCAGCACCCGACTAGCGGGAGACGGCCACAATGAGCAGTTCTTC; CDR3 protein: CATSTRLAGDGHNEQFF; clone size: few; D gene: TRBD2; J gene: TRBJ2-1; V gene: TRBV3-1
CDR3 DNA: TGCAGCGGGACTAGCGGTGATGAGACCCAGTACTTC; CDR3 protein: CSGTSGDETQYF; clone size: few; D gene: TRBD2; J gene: TRBJ2-5; V gene: TRBV29-1
CDR3 DNA: TGCAGCGTTGAGGAGGGACAGGGGGCGGAGACCGGGGAGCTGTTTTTT; CDR3 protein: CSVEEGQGAETGELFF; clone size: many; D gene: TRBD1; J gene: TRBJ2-2; V gene: TRBV29-1
CDR3 DNA: TGCAGCGCCCTTACAGGGGGGGATGAAAAACTGTTTTTT; CDR3 protein: CSALTGGDEKLFF; clone size: NA; D gene: TRBD1; J gene: TRBJ1-4; V gene: TRBV29-1
CDR3 DNA: TGTGCCAGCAGCCAACCGGGACAGGGCGGCACCGGGGAGCTGTTTTTT; CDR3 protein: CASSQPGQGGTGELFF; clone size: many; D gene: TRBD1; J gene: TRBJ2-2; V gene: TRBV3-1
CDR3 DNA: TGTGCCAGCAGAAACAGGGGGTACATTCAGTACTTC; CDR3 protein: CASRNRGYIQYF; clone size: NA; D gene: TRBD1; J gene: TRBJ2-4; V gene: TRBV11-2
CDR3 DNA: TGTGCCAGCAGCTTATATTCGCGGGATACGCAGTATTTT; CDR3 protein: CASSLYSRDTQYF; clone size: many; D gene: NA; J gene: TRBJ2-3; V gene: TRBV7-6
CDR3 DNA: TGTGCCAGCAGTAGAGCGAGGACTAGCGCATACTTC; CDR3 protein: CASSRARTSAYF; clone size: many; D gene: TRBD2; J gene: TRBJ2-7; V gene: TRBV28
CDR3 DNA: TGTGCCAGCAGTCCTTCGACGGGAAGCACAGATACGCAGTATTTT; CDR3 protein: CASSPSTGSTDTQYF; clone size: many; D gene: NA; J gene: TRBJ2-3; V gene: TRBV12-3/TRBV12-4
CDR3 DNA: TGCAGTGCCCAACCGTCAGGGCGCGGGCCCCAGCATTTT; CDR3 protein: CSAQPSGRGPQHF; clone size: few; D gene: NA; J gene: TRBJ1-5; V gene: TRBV20-1
CDR3 DNA: TGTGCCAGCAGAAGCCGGGACAGGGGGACTTTCTTT; CDR3 protein: CASRSRDRGTFF; clone size: many; D gene: TRBD1; J gene: TRBJ1-1; V gene: TRBV3-1
CDR3 DNA: TGTGCCAGCAGCCGAAGAGGGCACGGGGCCAACGTCCTGACTTTC; CDR3 protein: CASSRRGHGANVLTF; clone size: NA; D gene: NA; J gene: TRBJ2-6; V gene: TRBV7-9
CDR3 DNA: TGTGCCAGCAGTGTGTTGAGTAAGAGCACTGAAGCTTTCTTT; CDR3 protein: CASSVLSKSTEAFF; clone size: many; D gene: NA; J gene: TRBJ1-1; V gene: TRBV2
CDR3 DNA: TGTGCCAGCAGCCAAGCGGGCAGGCTCTATGGCTACACCTTC; CDR3 protein: CASSQAGRLYGYTF; clone size: many; D gene: NA; J gene: TRBJ1-2; V gene: TRBV4-2
CDR3 DNA: TGTGCCAGCAGTTACTCTGGTGGGGCTGAAGCTTTCTTT; CDR3 protein: CASSYSGGAEAFF; clone size: few; D gene: NA; J gene: TRBJ1-1; V gene: TRBV6-6
CDR3 DNA: TGTGCCAGCAGACCGGCCCTCCCGGGGACCCAGTACTTC; CDR3 protein: CASRPALPGTQYF; clone size: many; D gene: NA; J gene: TRBJ2-5; V gene: TRBV7-9
CDR3 DNA: TGTGCCAGCAGTTTACCCCCTCACGGGCGGAGCGAAGTACACTTC; CDR3 protein: CASSLPPHGRSEVHF; clone size: many; D gene: NA; J gene: TRBJ2-7; V gene: TRBV27
CDR3 DNA: TGCGCCAGCAGCTTCGGCGAGGGCACTGAAGCTTTCTTT; CDR3 protein: CASSFGEGTEAFF; clone size: few; D gene: NA; J gene: TRBJ1-1; V gene: TRBV5-1
CDR3 DNA: TGCAGTGCCGTACCCGCCGGGGTATGGGACACTGAAGCTTTCTTT; CDR3 protein: CSAVPAGVWDTEAFF; clone size: many; D gene: NA; J gene: TRBJ1-1; V gene: TRBV20-1
CDR3 DNA: TGCAGCGCCGGGACCCCGGGGAGGGGCGGGGAGACCCAGTACTTC; CDR3 protein: CSAGTPGRGGETQYF; clone size: NA; D gene: TRBD2; J gene: TRBJ2-5; V gene: TRBV29-1
CDR3 DNA: TGCGCCAGCCAGAGCAGGGGGGACCGCCCAGATACGCAGTATTTT; CDR3 protein: CASQSRGDRPDTQYF; clone size: few; D gene: NA; J gene: TRBJ2-3; V gene: TRBV10-2
CDR3 DNA: TGTGCCAGCAGTTACGCGGGGAGAAGTATTGAGCAGTTCTTC; CDR3 protein: CASSYAGRSIEQFF; clone size: many; D gene: NA; J gene: TRBJ2-1; V gene: TRBV6-2/TRBV6-3
CDR3 DNA: TGTGCCAGCAGCGGGGAGGGACTTAGCACAGATACGCAGTATTTT; CDR3 protein: CASSGEGLSTDTQYF; clone size: NA; D gene: TRBD2; J gene: TRBJ2-3; V gene: TRBV9
CDR3 DNA: TGTGCCAGCAGCGCCACTAGCGGGAGGACCTACGAGCAGTACTTC; CDR3 protein: CASSATSGRTYEQYF; clone size: NA; D gene: TRBD2; J gene: TRBJ2-7; V gene: TRBV7-9
CDR3 DNA: TGTGCCAGCAATCTTGGGGGGTACGGGGAGCTGTTTTTT; CDR3 protein: CASNLGGYGELFF; clone size: many; D gene: NA; J gene: TRBJ2-2; V gene: TRBV12-3/TRBV12-4
CDR3 DNA: TGCAGTGCTAGAGATGGGGCTTCACCCCTCCACTTT; CDR3 protein: CSARDGASPLHF; clone size: few; D gene: NA; J gene: TRBJ1-6; V gene: TRBV20-1
CDR3 DNA: TGTGCCAGCAGCTCCGGGTCCTACGCGGGGCAAGAGACCCAGTACTTC; CDR3 protein: CASSSGSYAGQETQYF; clone size: NA; D gene: NA; J gene: TRBJ2-5; V gene: TRBV5-4
CDR3 DNA: TGCAGCGTTGCCCGACTAGCGGCGGAGAGTGAGCAGTTCTTC; CDR3 protein: CSVARLAAESEQFF; clone size: few; D gene: TRBD2; J gene: TRBJ2-1; V gene: TRBV29-1
CDR3 DNA: TGCAGCGTTTTCTCTGGGGCCAACGTCCTGACTTTC; CDR3 protein: CSVFSGANVLTF; clone size: many; D gene: NA; J gene: TRBJ2-6; V gene: TRBV29-1
CDR3 DNA: TGTGCCAGCAGTTGGGGGAGAGGGGCGACGGGTGGAAACACCATATATTTT; CDR3 protein: CASSWGRGATGGNTIYF; clone size: NA; D gene: NA; J gene: TRBJ1-3; V gene: TRBV12-3/TRBV12-4
CDR3 DNA: TGTGCCAGCAGGAGGACTAGCGCCCCCTACGAGCAGTACTTC; CDR3 protein: CASRRTSAPYEQYF; clone size: few; D gene: TRBD2; J gene: TRBJ2-7; V gene: TRBV5-4
CDR3 DNA: TGTGCCAGCTCATCGACCATAAGTGACAGGGCTAGCACAGATACGCAGTATTTT; CDR3 protein: CASSSTISDRASTDTQYF; clone size: many; D gene: TRBD1; J gene: TRBJ2-3; V gene: TRBV18
CDR3 DNA: TGTGCCACCAGCAGAGATAAAGGCAGTACCTACGAGCAGTACTTC; CDR3 protein: CATSRDKGSTYEQYF; clone size: NA; D gene: NA; J gene: TRBJ2-7; V gene: TRBV15
CDR3 DNA: TGTGCCAGCAGCGTGACCTTCCACACCGGGGAGCTGTTTTTT; CDR3 protein: CASSVTFHTGELFF; clone size: NA; D gene: NA; J gene: TRBJ2-2; V gene: TRBV9
CDR3 DNA: TGTGCCAGCAGTCGGGGCGGACAAACTACTAGCACAGATACGCAGTATTTT; CDR3 protein: CASSRGGQTTSTDTQYF; clone size: few; D gene: NA; J gene: TRBJ2-3; V gene: TRBV6-6
CDR3 DNA: TGTGCCAGCAGCCTTCCGACAGGGAACTACAATGAGCAGTTCTTC; CDR3 protein: CASSLPTGNYNEQFF; clone size: NA; D gene: TRBD1; J gene: TRBJ2-1; V gene: TRBV3-1
CDR3 DNA: TGTGCCAGCAGTTTATTGAGCCTAGCAGCCAGCACAGATACGCAGTATTTT; CDR3 protein: CASSLLSLAASTDTQYF; clone size: few; D gene: NA; J gene: TRBJ2-3; V gene: TRBV28
CDR3 DNA: TGTGCCAGCAGTTTCTCCTTATACAATGAGCAGTTCTTC; CDR3 protein: CASSFSLYNEQFF; clone size: many; D gene: NA; J gene: TRBJ2-1; V gene: TRBV28
CDR3 DNA: TGTGCCAGCAGCCAAATACAGGGGGCAGGGGCTGAAGCTTTCTTT; CDR3 protein: CASSQIQGAGAEAFF; clone size: NA; D gene: TRBD1; J gene: TRBJ1-1; V gene: TRBV3-1
CDR3 DNA: TGCAGCGTAGCGGGCATAGACTACGAGCAGTACTTC; CDR3 protein: CSVAGIDYEQYF; clone size: NA; D gene: TRBD2; J gene: TRBJ2-7; V gene: TRBV20-1
CDR3 DNA: TGTGCCAGCAGTCCTCGTAACACCGGGGAGCTGTTTTTT; CDR3 protein: CASSPRNTGELFF; clone size: many; D gene: NA; J gene: TRBJ2-2; V gene: TRBV28
CDR3 DNA: TGTGCCAGCAGCCCAACTAGCGGGCCCCACCCCAATGAGCAGTTCTTC; CDR3 protein: CASSPTSGPHPNEQFF; clone size: many; D gene: TRBD2; J gene: TRBJ2-1; V gene: TRBV3-1
CDR3 DNA: TGTGCCAGCAGTCCCAGCGGGAGAGGGACCGGGGAGCTGTTTTTT; CDR3 protein: CASSPSGRGTGELFF; clone size: NA; D gene: TRBD2; J gene: TRBJ2-2; V gene: TRBV12-3/TRBV12-4
CDR3 DNA: TGTGCCACCAGTGATCCAGGGGGGAGCTCCTACAATGAGCAGTTCTTC; CDR3 protein: CATSDPGGSSYNEQFF; clone size: many; D gene: NA; J gene: TRBJ2-1; V gene: TRBV24-1
CDR3 DNA: TGTGCCACCAGCCGTGGACAGGGCACCGGGGAGCTGTTTTTT; CDR3 protein: CATSRGQGTGELFF; clone size: many; D gene: TRBD1; J gene: TRBJ2-2; V gene: TRBV15
CDR3 DNA: TGTGCCACATCTCGGCAGGGGTTGGATGGCTACACCTTC; CDR3 protein: CATSRQGLDGYTF; clone size: NA; D gene: NA; J gene: TRBJ1-2; V gene: TRBV7-9
CDR3 DNA: TGTGCCAGCAGTGACCCGCCAGGGAAGACCAATCAGCCCCAGCATTTT; CDR3 protein: CASSDPPGKTNQPQHF; clone size: many; D gene: NA; J gene: TRBJ1-5; V gene: TRBV6-1
CDR3 DNA: TGTGCCACCCGCCTGTCCCAGACCTACGAGCAGTACTTC; CDR3 protein: CATRLSQTYEQYF; clone size: many; D gene: NA; J gene: TRBJ2-7; V gene: TRBV28
CDR3 DNA: TGTGCCAGTTGGGGGGACAGCTCTGGAAACACCATATATTTT; CDR3 protein: CASWGDSSGNTIYF; clone size: many; D gene: TRBD1; J gene: TRBJ1-3; V gene: TRBV12-3/TRBV12-4
CDR3 DNA: TGTGCCAGTAGGTTAGGGGGCCGGCAGCCCCAGCATTTT; CDR3 protein: CASRLGGRQPQHF; clone size: NA; D gene: TRBD1; J gene: TRBJ1-5; V gene: TRBV19
CDR3 DNA: TGTGCCAGCAGCTGGGGTCACAGGCCGAACACTGAAGCTTTCTTT; CDR3 protein: CASSWGHRPNTEAFF; clone size: NA; D gene: NA; J gene: TRBJ1-1; V gene: TRBV7-6
CDR3 DNA: TGCAGCGTTGCCGCGTGGTCCTCCTACGAGCAGTACTTC; CDR3 protein: CSVAAWSSYEQYF; clone size: many; D gene: NA; J gene: TRBJ2-7; V gene: TRBV29-1